One sample yielded the 6 T cell receptor beta chains listed below, sequenced in a study of T-cell reconstitution after alpha-beta-depleted transplantation in children. Unique molecular identifiers were used to barcode this TCRbeta library. TCRdb called the PCR reads again in MiXCR, with one record for every CDR3 protein. The repertoire consists of almost 500,000 distinct CDR3 sequences, with about 12% occurring once and the leading ten covering under 7%. The sequencing here drew on PBMCs from the stem cell graft donor, taken from the stem cell graft. The receptors derive from a human donor who donated a stem cell graft to a child with combined immunodeficiency.

This clonotype was counted a few times. This may be a read error, as it is one base from a much larger clone. This chain connects TRBV6-6 to TRBJ2-1; no clear D. The CDR3 consists of 13 residues. V gave up 4 bases and J gave up 5 bases, with 9 bases separating them. Germline V lookup: CDR1 MNHNY, CDR2 SVGAGI (reference sequence). In DNA, the CDR3 is TGTGCCAGCAGTTTCCGGGCCAACAATGAGCAGTTCTTC. Protein sequence: CASSFRANNEQFF.

This chain links TRBV4-3 with TRBJ1-4; weak D call: TRBD1 (6 bases). V was cut by 1 base and J by 0 bases, with 12 bases left in between. This CDR3 comprises 17 residues. Germline V gene lookup returns CDR1 LGHNA and CDR2 YSLEER. In nucleotides, the CDR3 is TGCGCCAGCAGCCAAGGTGGGGGGCCGGCAACTAATGAAAAACTGTTTTTT. Amino acids: CASSQGGGPATNEKLFF.

Ten or more counts support this clonotype. The V call is TRBV29-1, the J call TRBJ2-4; tentative D call: TRBD1 (5 bases). V was cut by 4 bases and J by 7 bases, with 14 bases left in between. The CDR3 runs to 13 residues. CDR1 SQVTM and CDR2 ANQGSEA come from the germline V gene. Written as DNA, the CDR3 is TGCAGCGTTGGGGGCAGTGTGGGGAACATTCAGTACTTC. This translates into CSVGGSVGNIQYF.

This clonotype was observed a few times. The chain carries TRBV12-3 or TRBV12-4 and TRBJ2-2; 7 nucleotides agree with TRBD2. V lost 6 bases and J lost 7; bases outside the gene matches: 11. The CDR3 is 15 residues long. CDR3: CASRFGGRASGELFF. The CDR3 bases are TGTGCCAGCAGATTTGGAGGGAGGGCGAGCGGGGAGCTGTTTTTT.

The sample holds a few counts of this clonotype. The chain couples TRBV10-2 to TRBJ1-6, with a possible D match to TRBD1 (6 bases). This CDR3 is 15 amino acids long. Per the germline V gene, CDR1 is WSHSY and CDR2 is SAAADI. V gave up 5 bases and J gave up 10 bases, with 18 bases separating them. CDR3 sequence (DNA): TGCGCCAGCAGTAGGGGGTGGGATACGGACTCACCCCTCCACTTT. Protein sequence: CASSRGWDTDSPLHF.

This clonotype appeared many times. This chain joins TRBV11-3 and TRBJ2-2; D possibly corresponds to TRBD1 (5 bases). Germline lookup yields CDR1 SGHNT and CDR2 YENEEA. V shed 3 bases and J shed 4 bases, with 9 bases lying between them. This CDR3 is built from 14 residues. CDR3 sequence: CASSFSGLTGELFF. Written as DNA, the CDR3 is TGTGCCAGCAGCTTTTCAGGGCTCACCGGGGAGCTGTTTTTT.